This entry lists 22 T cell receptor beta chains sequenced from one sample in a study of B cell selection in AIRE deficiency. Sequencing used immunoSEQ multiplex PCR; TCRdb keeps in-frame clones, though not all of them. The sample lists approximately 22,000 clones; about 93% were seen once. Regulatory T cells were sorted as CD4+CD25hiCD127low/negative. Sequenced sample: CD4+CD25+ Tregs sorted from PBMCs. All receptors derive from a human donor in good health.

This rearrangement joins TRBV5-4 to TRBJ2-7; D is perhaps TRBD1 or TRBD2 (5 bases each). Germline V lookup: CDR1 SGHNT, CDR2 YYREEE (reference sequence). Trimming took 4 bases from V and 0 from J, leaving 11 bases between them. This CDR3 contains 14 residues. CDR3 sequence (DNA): TGTGCCAGCAGCCCCCTGGGGGACTCCTACGAGCAGTACTTC. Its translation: CASSPLGDSYEQYF. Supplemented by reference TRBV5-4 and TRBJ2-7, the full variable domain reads ETGVTQSPTHLIKTRGQQVTLRCSSQSGHNTVSWYQQALGQGPQFIFQYYREEENGRGNFPPRFSGLQFPNYSSELNVNALELDDSALYLCASSPLGDSYEQYFGPGTRLTVT.

The CDR3 DNA reads as TGTGCCAGCAGTCGACGGGACACTGAAGCTTTCTTT. This translates into CASSRRDTEAFF. This rearrangement joins TRBV6-1 to TRBJ1-1; D unresolved. The germline CDR1 and CDR2 sequences are MNHNS and SASEGT. This CDR3 region has 12 residues. V was cut by 5 bases and J by 3 bases, with 7 bases left in between.

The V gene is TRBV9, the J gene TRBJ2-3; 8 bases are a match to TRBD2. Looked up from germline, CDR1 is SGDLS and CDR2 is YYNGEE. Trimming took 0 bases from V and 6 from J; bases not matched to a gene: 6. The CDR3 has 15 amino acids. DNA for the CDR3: TGTGCCAGCAGCGTAGGATGGGCGGGAGGCGATACGCAGTATTTT. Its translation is CASSVGWAGGDTQYF.

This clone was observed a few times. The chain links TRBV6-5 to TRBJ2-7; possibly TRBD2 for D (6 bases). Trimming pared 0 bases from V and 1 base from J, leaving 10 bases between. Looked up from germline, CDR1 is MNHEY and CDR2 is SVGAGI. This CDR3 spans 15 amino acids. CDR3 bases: TGTGCCAGCAGTTACTCGGGTGCGGGGTCCTACGAGCAGTACTTC. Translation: CASSYSGAGSYEQYF.

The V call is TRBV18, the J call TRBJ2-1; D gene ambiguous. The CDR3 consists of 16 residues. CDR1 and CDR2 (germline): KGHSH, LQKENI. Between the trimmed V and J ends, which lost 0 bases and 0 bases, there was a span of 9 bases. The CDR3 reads CASSPPRRSSYNEQFF. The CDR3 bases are TGTGCCAGCTCACCACCTAGGCGGAGCTCCTACAATGAGCAGTTCTTC.

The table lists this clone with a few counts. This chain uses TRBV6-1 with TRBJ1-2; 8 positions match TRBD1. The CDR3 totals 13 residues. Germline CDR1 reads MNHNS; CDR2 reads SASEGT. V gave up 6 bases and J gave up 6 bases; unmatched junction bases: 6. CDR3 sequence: CASRLRGLNGYTF. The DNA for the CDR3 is TGTGCCAGCAGACTCAGGGGGCTCAATGGCTACACCTTC.

For the CDR3, the DNA is TGTGCCAGCAGCCCCCGTAACAGAGGGGCGCGCGGCTACACCTTC. As protein: CASSPRNRGARGYTF. This sequence joins TRBV7-9 and TRBJ1-2; D may be TRBD1 (5 bases). The CDR3 contains 15 residues. V dropped 5 bases and J dropped 8 bases, with 21 bases sitting between them. Germline V gene lookup returns CDR1 SEHNR and CDR2 FQNEAQ (reference sequence).

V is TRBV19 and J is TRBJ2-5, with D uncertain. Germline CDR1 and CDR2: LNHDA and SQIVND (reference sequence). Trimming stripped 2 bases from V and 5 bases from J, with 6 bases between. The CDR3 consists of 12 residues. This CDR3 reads CASSILGETQYF. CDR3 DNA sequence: TGTGCCAGTAGTATACTCGGTGAGACCCAGTACTTC.

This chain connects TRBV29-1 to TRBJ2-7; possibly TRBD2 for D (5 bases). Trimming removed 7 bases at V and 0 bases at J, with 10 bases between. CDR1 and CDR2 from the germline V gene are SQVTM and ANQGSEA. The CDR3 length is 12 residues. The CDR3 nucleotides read TGCAGCGCCCGGACTGACTCCTACGAGCAGTACTTC. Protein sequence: CSARTDSYEQYF.

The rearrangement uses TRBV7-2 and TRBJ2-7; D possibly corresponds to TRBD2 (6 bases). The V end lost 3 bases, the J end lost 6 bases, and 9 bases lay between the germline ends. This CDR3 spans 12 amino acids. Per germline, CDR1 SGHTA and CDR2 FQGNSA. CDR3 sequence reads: CASSFSGPEQYF. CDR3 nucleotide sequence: TGTGCCAGCAGCTTTAGCGGTCCCGAGCAGTACTTC.

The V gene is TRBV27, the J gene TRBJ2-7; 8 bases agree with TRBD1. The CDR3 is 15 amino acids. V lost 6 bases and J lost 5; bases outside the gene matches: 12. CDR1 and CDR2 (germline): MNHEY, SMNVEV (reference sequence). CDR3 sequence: CASRRQGMVSHEQYF. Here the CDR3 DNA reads TGTGCCAGCAGGAGACAGGGGATGGTTAGCCACGAGCAGTACTTC.

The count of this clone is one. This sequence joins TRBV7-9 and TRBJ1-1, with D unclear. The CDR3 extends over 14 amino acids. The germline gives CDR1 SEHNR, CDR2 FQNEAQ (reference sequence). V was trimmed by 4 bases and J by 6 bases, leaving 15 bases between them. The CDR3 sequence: CASSSLGGGPEAFF. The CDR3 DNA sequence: TGTGCCAGCAGCTCTTTGGGAGGAGGACCTGAAGCTTTCTTT.

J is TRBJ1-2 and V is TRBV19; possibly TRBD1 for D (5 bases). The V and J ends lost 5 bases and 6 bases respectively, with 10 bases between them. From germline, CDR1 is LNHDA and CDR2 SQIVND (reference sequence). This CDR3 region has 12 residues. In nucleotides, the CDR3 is TGTGCCAGTAGTCTCAGGGAACATGGCTACACCTTC. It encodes CASSLREHGYTF. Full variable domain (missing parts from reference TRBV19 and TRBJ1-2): DGGITQSPKYLFRKEGQNVTLSCEQNLNHDAMYWYRQDPGQGLRLIYYSQIVNDFQKGDIAEGYSVSREKKESFPLTVTSAQKNPTAFYLCASSLREHGYTFGSGTRLTVV.

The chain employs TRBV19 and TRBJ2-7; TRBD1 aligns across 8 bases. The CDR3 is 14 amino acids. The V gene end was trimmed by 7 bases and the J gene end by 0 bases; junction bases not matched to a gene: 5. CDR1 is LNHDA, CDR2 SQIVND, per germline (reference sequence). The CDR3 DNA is TGTGCCAGTACCACAGGGGGAAGCTCCTACGAGCAGTACTTC. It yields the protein CASTTGGSSYEQYF.

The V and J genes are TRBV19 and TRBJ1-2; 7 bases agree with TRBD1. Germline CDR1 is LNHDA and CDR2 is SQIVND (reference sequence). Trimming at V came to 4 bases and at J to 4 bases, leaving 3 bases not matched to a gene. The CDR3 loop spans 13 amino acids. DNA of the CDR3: TGTGCCAGTAGTACCACAGGGGTCTATGGCTACACCTTC. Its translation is CASSTTGVYGYTF. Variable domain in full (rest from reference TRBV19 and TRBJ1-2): DGGITQSPKYLFRKEGQNVTLSCEQNLNHDAMYWYRQDPGQGLRLIYYSQIVNDFQKGDIAEGYSVSREKKESFPLTVTSAQKNPTAFYLCASSTTGVYGYTFGSGTRLTVV.

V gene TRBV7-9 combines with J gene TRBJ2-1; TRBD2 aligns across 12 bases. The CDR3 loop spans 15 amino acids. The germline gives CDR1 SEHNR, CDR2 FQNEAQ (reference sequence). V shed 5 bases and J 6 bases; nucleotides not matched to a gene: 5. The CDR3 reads CASSTPGLAGNEQFF. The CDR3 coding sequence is TGTGCCAGCAGCACGCCGGGACTAGCGGGCAATGAGCAGTTCTTC.

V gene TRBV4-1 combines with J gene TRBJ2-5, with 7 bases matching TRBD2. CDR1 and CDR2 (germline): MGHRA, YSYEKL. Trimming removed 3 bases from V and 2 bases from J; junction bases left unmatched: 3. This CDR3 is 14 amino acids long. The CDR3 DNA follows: TGCGCCAGCAGCCACCTAGCGGTACAAGAGACCCAGTACTTC. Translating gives CASSHLAVQETQYF.

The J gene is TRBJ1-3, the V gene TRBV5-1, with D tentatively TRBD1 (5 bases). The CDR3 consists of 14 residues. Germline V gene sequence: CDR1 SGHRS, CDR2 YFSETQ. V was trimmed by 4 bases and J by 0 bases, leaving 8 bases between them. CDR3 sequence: CASSGDLSGNTIYF. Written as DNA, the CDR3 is TGCGCCAGCAGCGGGGACCTCTCTGGAAACACCATATATTTT.

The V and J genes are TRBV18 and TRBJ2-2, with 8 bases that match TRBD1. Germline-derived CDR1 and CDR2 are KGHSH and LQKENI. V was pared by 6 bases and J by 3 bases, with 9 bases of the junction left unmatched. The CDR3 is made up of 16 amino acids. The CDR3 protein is CASSRPGTGYTGELFF. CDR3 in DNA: TGTGCCAGCTCCCGTCCCGGGACAGGTTACACCGGGGAGCTGTTTTTT. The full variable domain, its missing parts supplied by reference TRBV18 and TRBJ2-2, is NAGVMQNPRHLVRRRGQEARLRCSPMKGHSHVYWYRQLPEEGLKFMVYLQKENIIDESGMPKERFSAEFPKEGPSILRIQQVVRGDSAAYFCASSRPGTGYTGELFFGEGSRLTVL.

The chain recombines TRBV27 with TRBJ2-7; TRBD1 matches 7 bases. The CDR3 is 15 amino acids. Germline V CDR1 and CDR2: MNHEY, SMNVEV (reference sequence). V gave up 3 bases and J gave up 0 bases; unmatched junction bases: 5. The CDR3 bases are TGTGCCAGCAGTTTCTCGGGACAGACCTCCTACGAGCAGTACTTC. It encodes CASSFSGQTSYEQYF.

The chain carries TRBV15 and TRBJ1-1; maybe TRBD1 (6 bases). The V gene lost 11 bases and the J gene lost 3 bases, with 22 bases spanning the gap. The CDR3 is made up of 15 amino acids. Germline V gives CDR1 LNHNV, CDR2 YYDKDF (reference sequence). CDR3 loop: CAPSGEEWIDTEAFF. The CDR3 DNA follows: TGTGCCCCCTCAGGGGAGGAGTGGATCGACACTGAAGCTTTCTTT.

The CDR3 coding sequence is TGTGCCATGCGAACAACAGGGGCCGGCTCTGGAAACACCATATATTTT. It encodes CAMRTTGAGSGNTIYF. The chain carries TRBV10-3 and TRBJ1-3, with 7 bases matching TRBD1. The germline V gene encodes CDR1 ENHRY and CDR2 SYGVKD. V gave up 9 bases and J gave up 0 bases; unmatched junction bases: 11. CDR3 length: 16 residues.